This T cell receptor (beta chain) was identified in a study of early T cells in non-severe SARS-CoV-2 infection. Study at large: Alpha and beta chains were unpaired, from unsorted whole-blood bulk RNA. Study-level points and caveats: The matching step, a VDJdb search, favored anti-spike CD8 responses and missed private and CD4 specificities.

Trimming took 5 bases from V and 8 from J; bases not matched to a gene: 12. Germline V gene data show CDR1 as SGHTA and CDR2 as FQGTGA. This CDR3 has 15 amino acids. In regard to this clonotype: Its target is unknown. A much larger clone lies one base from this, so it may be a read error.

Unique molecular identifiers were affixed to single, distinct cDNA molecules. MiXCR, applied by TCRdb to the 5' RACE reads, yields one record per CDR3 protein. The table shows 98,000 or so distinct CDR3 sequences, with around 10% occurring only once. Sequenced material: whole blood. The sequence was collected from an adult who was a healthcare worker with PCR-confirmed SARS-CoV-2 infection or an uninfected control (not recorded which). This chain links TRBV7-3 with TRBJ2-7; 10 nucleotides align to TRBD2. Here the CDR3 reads CASSPELAGIHKQYF. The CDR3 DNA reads TGTGCCAGCAGCCCAGAACTAGCGGGAATCCACAAGCAGTACTTC.